The entry that follows covers one T cell receptor (beta chain) sequence. The antigen is unknown. These data come from a study of cytomegalovirus exposure and HLA in healthy donors. Study results and limitations: For most TCR beta V segments, an earlier analysis put the productive rate at about 87% or about 30% of the time.

It was with 60 Vbeta and 13 Jbeta primers that the PCR ran. The repertoire was sequenced with immunoSEQ multiplex PCR; TCRdb's copy has only in-frame clones and lacks some. The sample shows around 55,000 clones, 70% to 75% of them seen only once. This clonotype originated in a man aged 40-55 years in good health and CMV-seropositive. What was sequenced was PBMCs.

The CDR3 region has the DNA TGTGCCATCAGTGAGCCAGGCCAGGGGAACACTGAAGCTTTCTTT. Its protein is CAISEPGQGNTEAFF. The rearrangement uses TRBV10-3 and TRBJ1-1; D is possibly TRBD1 (5 bases). Deletions cut 2 bases from V and 1 base from J, with 11 bases between. There are 15 residues in the CDR3. CDR1 is ENHRY, CDR2 SYGVKD, per germline.